Listed below are T cell receptor beta chains from one sample, sequenced in a study of blood T cell repertoires in COVID-19. Repertoires were generated with immunoSEQ multiplex PCR, while TCRdb's copy carries only in-frame clones and drops some. This table holds under 200,000 clones, about 80% found once. Source material: peripheral blood. The receptor source for this set is a man between 65 and 85 years old with active or convalescent COVID-19. CDR3s include the opening cysteine and the closing phenylalanine or tryptophan. D genes are given only for firm matches. Clone size is stated in some rows and not others, as once, few, many or a class when expanded.

D gene: NA; clone size: NA; J gene: TRBJ1-1; V gene: TRBV11-2; CDR3 protein: CASSLEAAQSEAFF; CDR3 DNA: TGTGCCAGCAGCTTAGAAGCGGCCCAATCTGAAGCTTTCTTT
D gene: TRBD1; clone size: NA; J gene: TRBJ1-1; V gene: TRBV19; CDR3 protein: CASSTGQGVGEAFF; CDR3 DNA: TGTGCCAGTAGTACGGGACAGGGTGTTGGTGAAGCTTTCTTT
D gene: TRBD1; clone size: once; J gene: TRBJ2-7; V gene: TRBV7-8; CDR3 protein: CASSSGQGRYEQYF; CDR3 DNA: TGTGCCAGCAGCTCGGGACAGGGTCGATACGAGCAGTACTTC
D gene: NA; clone size: NA; J gene: TRBJ1-6; V gene: TRBV5-1; CDR3 protein: CASSPGGSPLHF; CDR3 DNA: TGCGCCAGCAGTCCGGGAGGTTCACCCCTCCACTTT
D gene: NA; clone size: NA; J gene: TRBJ1-2; V gene: TRBV15; CDR3 protein: CATSPKIGGGYGYTF; CDR3 DNA: TGTGCCACCAGCCCGAAGATTGGGGGCGGCTATGGCTACACCTTC
D gene: NA; clone size: NA; J gene: TRBJ2-7; V gene: TRBV5-4; CDR3 protein: CASSLAGRASYEQYF; CDR3 DNA: TGTGCCAGCAGCTTGGCCGGCAGGGCCTCCTACGAGCAGTACTTC
D gene: NA; clone size: NA; J gene: TRBJ1-3; V gene: TRBV9; CDR3 protein: CASSVAQLSSGNTIYF; CDR3 DNA: TGTGCCAGCAGCGTAGCACAGCTCAGCTCTGGAAACACCATATATTTT
D gene: NA; clone size: NA; J gene: TRBJ1-5; V gene: TRBV7-2; CDR3 protein: CASSLSSSQPQHF; CDR3 DNA: TGTGCCAGCAGCTTGTCTTCGAGTCAGCCCCAGCATTTT
D gene: TRBD1; clone size: NA; J gene: TRBJ1-1; V gene: TRBV7-9; CDR3 protein: CASSLGTGDAFF; CDR3 DNA: TGTGCCAGCAGCTTAGGGACAGGCGACGCCTTCTTT
D gene: NA; clone size: NA; J gene: TRBJ1-4; V gene: TRBV25-1; CDR3 protein: CASSEYVGQPNEKLFF; CDR3 DNA: TGTGCCAGCAGTGAATATGTTGGACAGCCTAATGAAAAACTGTTTTTT
D gene: NA; clone size: NA; J gene: TRBJ2-6; V gene: TRBV5-8; CDR3 protein: CASSLVVAASFSGANVLTF; CDR3 DNA: TGTGCCAGCAGCTTGGTTGTGGCGGCCAGCTTCTCTGGGGCCAACGTCCTGACTTTC
D gene: TRBD2; clone size: NA; J gene: TRBJ2-1; V gene: TRBV11-1; CDR3 protein: CASSLTSGAYNEQFF; CDR3 DNA: TGTGCCAGCAGCCTGACTAGCGGGGCTTACAATGAGCAGTTCTTC
D gene: NA; clone size: few; J gene: TRBJ2-7; V gene: TRBV7-9; CDR3 protein: CASSRGLEQYF; CDR3 DNA: TGTGCCAGCAGCCGCGGGCTGGAGCAGTACTTC
D gene: NA; clone size: NA; J gene: TRBJ1-6; V gene: TRBV25-1; CDR3 protein: CASRNSYSPLHF; CDR3 DNA: TGTGCCAGCAGGAACAGCTATTCACCCCTCCACTTT
D gene: TRBD1; clone size: NA; J gene: TRBJ1-1; V gene: TRBV7-2; CDR3 protein: CASSPWDRTEAFF; CDR3 DNA: TGTGCCAGCAGCCCATGGGACAGGACTGAAGCTTTCTTT
D gene: TRBD2; clone size: once; J gene: TRBJ2-5; V gene: TRBV6-6; CDR3 protein: CASSHGTSGKETQYF; CDR3 DNA: TGTGCCAGCAGTCACGGGACTAGCGGTAAAGAGACCCAGTACTTC
D gene: NA; clone size: NA; J gene: TRBJ2-1; V gene: TRBV5-4; CDR3 protein: CASSSPSPGEQFF; CDR3 DNA: TGTGCCAGCAGCTCTCCTAGCCCTGGTGAGCAGTTCTTC
D gene: NA; clone size: many; J gene: TRBJ1-6; V gene: TRBV19; CDR3 protein: CASSKGLRLYNSPLHF; CDR3 DNA: TGTGCCAGTAGTAAGGGACTTCGACTCTATAATTCACCCCTCCACTTT
D gene: TRBD2; clone size: NA; J gene: TRBJ2-5; V gene: TRBV29-1; CDR3 protein: CSGSVGTSGRLETQYF; CDR3 DNA: TGCAGCGGGTCAGTCGGGACTAGCGGGAGATTGGAGACCCAGTACTTC
D gene: NA; clone size: once; J gene: TRBJ2-1; V gene: TRBV7-2; CDR3 protein: CASTPLPAGPYNEQFF; CDR3 DNA: TGTGCCAGCACCCCCCTCCCCGCGGGACCCTACAATGAGCAGTTCTTC
D gene: TRBD2; clone size: NA; J gene: TRBJ2-7; V gene: TRBV6-5; CDR3 protein: CASNQRGVRPYEQYF; CDR3 DNA: TGTGCCAGCAACCAGCGGGGGGTCCGACCCTACGAGCAGTACTTC
D gene: TRBD1; clone size: NA; J gene: TRBJ1-1; V gene: TRBV3-1/TRBV3-2; CDR3 protein: CASSLGTGVWNTEAFF; CDR3 DNA: TGTGCCAGCAGCCTAGGGACAGGGGTGTGGAACACTGAAGCTTTCTTT
D gene: TRBD2; clone size: NA; J gene: TRBJ2-7; V gene: TRBV28; CDR3 protein: CASRTPSGPDSYEQYF; CDR3 DNA: TGTGCCAGCAGGACTCCTAGCGGACCCGACTCCTACGAGCAGTACTTC
D gene: TRBD1; clone size: NA; J gene: TRBJ1-2; V gene: TRBV7-2; CDR3 protein: CASSLTGGVVNYGYTF; CDR3 DNA: TGTGCCAGCAGCTTGACAGGGGGGGTGGTGAACTATGGCTACACCTTC
D gene: TRBD1; clone size: NA; J gene: TRBJ1-4; V gene: TRBV2; CDR3 protein: CASSEATGLSEKLFF; CDR3 DNA: TGTGCCAGCAGTGAAGCGACAGGGCTGAGCGAAAAACTGTTTTTT
D gene: NA; clone size: NA; J gene: TRBJ1-3; V gene: TRBV5-1; CDR3 protein: CASSLEGNTIYF; CDR3 DNA: TGCGCCAGCAGCCTCGAGGGAAACACCATATATTTT
D gene: NA; clone size: NA; J gene: TRBJ2-5; V gene: TRBV5-5; CDR3 protein: CASSLEQGVGTQYF; CDR3 DNA: TGTGCCAGCAGCTTGGAACAGGGTGTTGGGACCCAGTACTTC
D gene: TRBD1; clone size: NA; J gene: TRBJ2-2; V gene: TRBV30; CDR3 protein: CAWSVPGGLSGTGELFF; CDR3 DNA: TGTGCCTGGAGTGTACCAGGGGGCTTATCCGGCACCGGGGAGCTGTTTTTT
D gene: TRBD1; clone size: NA; J gene: TRBJ1-2; V gene: TRBV4-3; CDR3 protein: CASSSTTTGGNYGYTF; CDR3 DNA: TGCGCCAGCAGCTCCACAACGACAGGGGGGAATTATGGCTACACCTTC
D gene: NA; clone size: NA; J gene: TRBJ1-2; V gene: TRBV5-6; CDR3 protein: CASSLEKGRIVNYGYTF; CDR3 DNA: TGTGCCAGCAGCTTGGAGAAGGGGAGGATAGTTAACTATGGCTACACCTTC
D gene: TRBD2; clone size: NA; J gene: TRBJ2-7; V gene: TRBV9; CDR3 protein: CASSPRTSGAYEQYF; CDR3 DNA: TGTGCCAGCAGCCCTCGGACTAGCGGTGCCTACGAGCAGTACTTC
D gene: TRBD1; clone size: NA; J gene: TRBJ2-7; V gene: TRBV29-1; CDR3 protein: CSVGQGGSYEQYF; CDR3 DNA: TGCAGCGTTGGACAGGGGGGATCCTACGAGCAGTACTTC
D gene: NA; clone size: NA; J gene: TRBJ1-1; V gene: TRBV29-1; CDR3 protein: CSVEMSSSTEAFF; CDR3 DNA: TGCAGCGTTGAAATGTCCTCGAGCACTGAAGCTTTCTTT
D gene: TRBD1; clone size: NA; J gene: TRBJ1-5; V gene: TRBV28; CDR3 protein: CASSFFRQGRNQPQHF; CDR3 DNA: TGTGCCAGCAGTTTCTTCAGACAGGGCCGGAATCAGCCCCAGCATTTT
D gene: TRBD1; clone size: once; J gene: TRBJ1-1; V gene: TRBV7-2; CDR3 protein: CASSTQGLGTEAFF; CDR3 DNA: TGTGCCAGCAGCACACAGGGGTTAGGGACTGAAGCTTTCTTT
D gene: NA; clone size: NA; J gene: TRBJ2-2; V gene: TRBV6-4; CDR3 protein: CASRTTGTGELFF; CDR3 DNA: TGTGCCAGCAGGACTACTGGCACCGGGGAGCTGTTTTTT
D gene: NA; clone size: once; J gene: TRBJ2-3; V gene: TRBV2; CDR3 protein: CASSEYGDSTEYF; CDR3 DNA: TGTGCCAGCAGTGAATATGGGGACTCCACCGAGTATTTT
D gene: TRBD1; clone size: NA; J gene: TRBJ1-1; V gene: TRBV20-1; CDR3 protein: CSASFGTENTEAFF; CDR3 DNA: TGCAGTGCTAGTTTCGGGACAGAGAACACTGAAGCTTTCTTT